Shown below are 15 T cell receptor beta chains from a single sample sequenced in a study of T cell repertoires in cytomegalovirus infection. TCRdb ran MiXCR on the reads and lists one entry per CDR3 protein. The top ten clones hold under 25% of a sample with some 270,000 distinct CDR3 sequences, under 25% of them seen once. These receptors lack a known antigen. Sequenced material: cultured PBMCs, taken from culture after CMV antigen stimulation. Receptors originate from a human donor in good health (CMV status not recorded). Some clones in this sample may be carry-over from other donors' samples.

This rearrangement joins TRBV19 to TRBJ1-6; 9 bases match TRBD1. The CDR3 extends over 14 amino acids. Germline CDR1 reads LNHDA; CDR2 reads SQIVND (reference sequence). The V and J ends lost 6 bases and 14 bases, in that order; junction bases with no gene match: 11. The chain's CDR3 is CASSPGQGAAALHF. The CDR3 DNA reads TGTGCCAGTAGCCCGGGACAGGGAGCTGCGGCCCTCCACTTT.

The chain couples TRBV7-9 to TRBJ2-7; TRBD2 agrees at 12 bases. Germline values: CDR1 SEHNR, CDR2 FQNEAQ (reference sequence). The J segment lost 4 bases and the V segment lost 4 bases, leaving 2 bases of the junction unmatched. The CDR3 contains 14 residues. The CDR3 loop reads CASSSTSGGYEQYF. The CDR3 DNA follows: TGTGCCAGCAGCTCGACTAGCGGGGGATACGAGCAGTACTTC.

This clonotype was picked up a small number of times. The J gene is TRBJ2-6, the V gene TRBV27; tentative D call: TRBD1 (6 bases). The germline V gene encodes CDR1 MNHEY and CDR2 SMNVEV (reference sequence). V lost 6 bases, J lost 1 base, and 10 bases lay in between. The CDR3 spans 15 residues. The CDR3 protein is CASRQDRSGANVLTF. DNA for the CDR3: TGTGCCAGCAGACAGGACAGATCTGGGGCCAACGTCCTGACTTTC.

This clonotype was picked up many times. The chain links TRBV7-2 to TRBJ2-5, with D maybe TRBD2 (6 bases). Trimming left V 0 bases short and J 1 base short, with 12 bases between. The CDR3 runs to 16 residues. The V gene's germline CDR1 is SGHTA and CDR2 FQGNSA. CDR3 in amino acids: CASSLAASAPQETQYF. CDR3 nucleotide sequence: TGTGCCAGCAGCTTAGCTGCTAGCGCCCCCCAAGAGACCCAGTACTTC.

This clonotype was seen only a few times. The gene calls are TRBV19 and TRBJ2-1, with 7 bases identical to TRBD1. Germline CDR1 reads LNHDA; CDR2 reads SQIVND (reference sequence). The CDR3 runs 16 residues. The V segment lost 3 bases and the J segment 4 bases; nucleotides outside the gene matches: 9. As DNA, the CDR3 is TGTGCCAGTAGTATTCAGAAGGGACAGAAATACAATGAGCAGTTCTTC. Translating it yields CASSIQKGQKYNEQFF.

The CDR3 DNA is TGTGCCAGCAGCCTCATGGCAGGGACCCAGTACTTC. Translating gives CASSLMAGTQYF. The chain carries TRBV7-9 and TRBJ2-5; no definite D call. This CDR3 contains 12 residues. Germline values: CDR1 SEHNR, CDR2 FQNEAQ (reference sequence). V lost 5 bases to trimming and J lost 7 bases, with 11 bases between them. Full variable domain (missing parts from reference TRBV7-9 and TRBJ2-5): DTGVSQNPRHKITKRGQNVTFRCDPISEHNRLYWYRQTLGQGPEFLTYFQNEAQLEKSRLLSDRFSAERPKGSFSTLEIQRTEQGDSAMYLCASSLMAGTQYFGPGTRLLVL.

The genes are TRBV6-2 or TRBV6-3 and TRBJ2-5; D call uncertain. CDR1 MNHEY and CDR2 SVGEGT come from the germline V gene. V lost 4 bases and J 7 bases, leaving 10 bases between the germline ends. The CDR3 is 12 amino acids. The CDR3 loop is CASSSEPVTQYF. The CDR3 DNA is TGTGCCAGCAGTTCTGAGCCCGTGACCCAGTACTTC.

This clonotype was seen a handful of times. CDR3 amino acids: CASSPNMTSGSIGTGELFF. DNA for the CDR3: TGCGCCAGCAGTCCTAATATGACTAGCGGGAGCATTGGCACCGGGGAGCTGTTTTTT. The J gene is TRBJ2-2, the V gene TRBV23-1; 12 nucleotides agree with TRBD2. TRBV23-1 is labeled an ORF, and its function is uncertain. The CDR3 is 19 amino acids. V was pared by 4 bases and J by 4 bases, with 13 bases of the junction left unmatched.

This clonotype was counted many times. J is TRBJ1-5 and V is TRBV7-9; 9 positions agree with TRBD1. CDR3 length: 18 amino acids. The trim removed 0 bases at V and 6 bases at J, leaving 12 bases unmatched. Germline CDR1 is SEHNR and CDR2 is FQNEAQ (reference sequence). DNA for the CDR3: TGTGCCAGCAGCTTAGCGGTGGGGGGACAGGGACGAACTCAGCCCCAGCATTTT. It yields the protein CASSLAVGGQGRTQPQHF. The full variable domain, with the rest looked up from reference TRBV7-9 and TRBJ1-5, is DTGVSQNPRHKITKRGQNVTFRCDPISEHNRLYWYRQTLGQGPEFLTYFQNEAQLEKSRLLSDRFSAERPKGSFSTLEIQRTEQGDSAMYLCASSLAVGGQGRTQPQHFGDGTRLSIL.

The chain joins TRBV4-3 to TRBJ2-3, with D unclear. Germline CDR1 is LGHNA and CDR2 is YSLEER. V lost 0 bases and J lost 10, with 11 bases in between. The CDR3 is 13 amino acids. CDR3 sequence reads: CASSQDAGRAQYF. The CDR3 DNA sequence: TGCGCCAGCAGCCAAGATGCTGGCCGCGCGCAGTATTTT.

The V call is TRBV4-3, the J call TRBJ1-1; 10 positions agree with TRBD1. Germline CDR1 reads LGHNA; CDR2 reads YSLEER. The trim removed 0 bases at V and 8 bases at J, leaving 18 bases unmatched. The CDR3 consists of 19 residues. CDR3 nucleotides: TGCGCCAGCAGCCAAGATTATGGACAGGGGGGTGTCGGGGAGACCGAAGCTTTCTTT. Its protein is CASSQDYGQGGVGETEAFF.

V usage is TRBV6-6 and J usage is TRBJ1-2; D gene unclear. The CDR3 totals 12 residues. V was shortened by 6 bases and J by 0 bases, with 5 bases between the two germline ends. Per the germline V gene, CDR1 is MNHNY and CDR2 is SVGAGI (reference sequence). In nucleotides, the CDR3 is TGTGCCAGCAGACCTCCTAACTATGGCTACACCTTC. It yields the protein CASRPPNYGYTF.

This clonotype was recorded many times. This rearrangement joins TRBV27 to TRBJ1-2; perhaps TRBD1 as D (6 bases). V gave up 3 bases and J gave up 4 bases, with 12 bases separating them. The CDR3 consists of 14 residues. Germline V gene data show CDR1 as MNHEY and CDR2 as SMNVEV (reference sequence). DNA of the CDR3: TGTGCCAGCAGTTTTGGCAGGGGAAGCTATGGCTACACCTTC. It specifies CASSFGRGSYGYTF.

This clonotype was seen repeatedly, ten times or more. This rearrangement joins TRBV7-2 to TRBJ2-2, with 14 positions matching TRBD2. Germline CDR1 SGHTA, CDR2 FQGNSA. J lost 6 bases, V lost 4 bases, and 10 bases had no gene match. This CDR3 spans 18 amino acids. The CDR3 sequence: CASSSPPGLAGAPGELFF. In nucleotides, the CDR3 is TGTGCCAGCAGCTCCCCCCCGGGACTAGCGGGAGCCCCCGGGGAGCTGTTTTTT.

This clonotype was counted ten times or more. V and J are TRBV7-2 and TRBJ2-7; 10 bases agree with TRBD2. CDR1 and CDR2 (germline): SGHTA, FQGNSA. Trimming took 1 base from V and 4 from J; bases not matched to a gene: 7. The CDR3 covers 16 residues. CDR3 in DNA: TGTGCCAGCAGCTTAGGAGTGTCTAGCGGGGGATACGAGCAGTACTTC. It translates to CASSLGVSSGGYEQYF.